Listed below are T cell receptor beta chains from one sample, sequenced in a study of T cell responses to AZD1222 COVID-19 vaccine. Measured with immunoSEQ multiplex PCR; TCRdb has only the in-frame clones, and not every one. The sample lists about 130,000 clones; roughly 90% were seen once. This material consisted of peripheral blood, taken on day 0 of AZD1222 vaccination. Receptor source: an adult in good health. Both conserved end residues are part of each CDR3. Each record gives: V gene, clone size, J gene, D gene, CDR3 DNA, CDR3 protein. D genes are given only for firm matches. A row's size may be missing; if present it is once, few, many or a size class.

v_call: TRBV6-5
clone_size: NA
j_call: TRBJ1-1
d_call: NA
cdr3_nt: TGTGCCAGCAGTTACGCAGGGTCCCTCACTGAAGCTTTCTTT
cdr3_aa: CASSYAGSLTEAFF

v_call: TRBV27
clone_size: NA
j_call: TRBJ2-7
d_call: NA
cdr3_nt: TGTGCCAGCAGTTTTACCAGCTCCTACGAGCAGTACTTC
cdr3_aa: CASSFTSSYEQYF

v_call: TRBV5-4
clone_size: NA
j_call: TRBJ2-5
d_call: TRBD2
cdr3_nt: TGTGCCAGCAGCTTGGGCGCCAGGGGAGCGGGAGGAGGCGAGACCCAGTACTTC
cdr3_aa: CASSLGARGAGGGETQYF

v_call: TRBV6-5
clone_size: NA
j_call: TRBJ2-3
d_call: NA
cdr3_nt: TGTGCCAGCATGGGGCTTTTCCCTAGCACAGATACGCAGTATTTT
cdr3_aa: CASMGLFPSTDTQYF

v_call: TRBV3-1/TRBV3-2
clone_size: NA
j_call: TRBJ2-3
d_call: TRBD2
cdr3_nt: TGTGCCAGCAGCCAAGCATGGCGGGGGTACTCTAGCACAGATACGCAGTATTTT
cdr3_aa: CASSQAWRGYSSTDTQYF

v_call: TRBV11-2
clone_size: few
j_call: TRBJ2-3
d_call: NA
cdr3_nt: TGTGCCAGCAGCTCCAGTAGGTACCTCACAGATACGCAGTATTTT
cdr3_aa: CASSSSRYLTDTQYF

v_call: TRBV19
clone_size: once
j_call: TRBJ2-1
d_call: NA
cdr3_nt: TGTGCCAGTAGTGTCCGGGACGGAAAAAATGAGCAGTTCTTC
cdr3_aa: CASSVRDGKNEQFF

v_call: TRBV28
clone_size: NA
j_call: TRBJ1-3
d_call: NA
cdr3_nt: TGTGCCAGCAGTTTATCAGGCGCTGGAAACACCATATATTTT
cdr3_aa: CASSLSGAGNTIYF

v_call: TRBV30
clone_size: NA
j_call: TRBJ2-3
d_call: TRBD1
cdr3_nt: TGTGCCTGGAAAAGACAGGGGGCAAAACAGAGACCAGATACGCAGTATTTT
cdr3_aa: CAWKRQGAKQRPDTQYF

v_call: TRBV27
clone_size: NA
j_call: TRBJ1-5
d_call: NA
cdr3_nt: TGTGCCAGCAGTCCCGCACCTGACAGGTTCGAGGCCCAGCATTTT
cdr3_aa: CASSPAPDRFEAQHF

v_call: TRBV4-1
clone_size: NA
j_call: TRBJ2-1
d_call: TRBD2
cdr3_nt: TGCGCCAGCACCCTAAGGGCCGGGGGGGACAATGCAGAGCAGTTCTTC
cdr3_aa: CASTLRAGGDNAEQFF

v_call: TRBV30
clone_size: NA
j_call: TRBJ2-3
d_call: TRBD2
cdr3_nt: TGTGCCTGGAGTACTCTAGCGGGATCAGATACGCAGTATTTT
cdr3_aa: CAWSTLAGSDTQYF

v_call: TRBV6-2/TRBV6-3
clone_size: NA
j_call: TRBJ1-1
d_call: TRBD1
cdr3_nt: TGTGCCAGCAGCCAGCCAGGGGGAGAAGCTTTCTTT
cdr3_aa: CASSQPGGEAFF

v_call: TRBV19
clone_size: NA
j_call: TRBJ1-2
d_call: NA
cdr3_nt: TGTGCCAGTAGTCGTCTCCAAGGAGGGAATTACTATGGCTACACCTTC
cdr3_aa: CASSRLQGGNYYGYTF

v_call: TRBV4-1
clone_size: NA
j_call: TRBJ1-1
d_call: TRBD1
cdr3_nt: TGCGCCAGCAGCCAAGGTGGGGGGACAGGGAACACTGAAGCTTTCTTT
cdr3_aa: CASSQGGGTGNTEAFF

v_call: TRBV3-1/TRBV3-2
clone_size: NA
j_call: TRBJ1-2
d_call: NA
cdr3_nt: TGTGCCAGCAGCCAAGTCGCTCATGGCTACACCTTC
cdr3_aa: CASSQVAHGYTF

v_call: TRBV28
clone_size: NA
j_call: TRBJ1-4
d_call: TRBD1
cdr3_nt: TGTGCCAGCAATGACAGGGGGCAAGAACTGTTTTTT
cdr3_aa: CASNDRGQELFF

v_call: TRBV7-2
clone_size: NA
j_call: TRBJ1-4
d_call: TRBD1
cdr3_nt: TGTGCCAGCAGCTCGGACAGGGGGCACGAAAAACTGTTTTTT
cdr3_aa: CASSSDRGHEKLFF

v_call: TRBV28
clone_size: NA
j_call: TRBJ1-4
d_call: NA
cdr3_nt: TGTGCCAGCAGCCGGGGGAGGGGCTACGAAAAACTGTTTTTT
cdr3_aa: CASSRGRGYEKLFF

v_call: TRBV2
clone_size: few
j_call: TRBJ2-7
d_call: TRBD1
cdr3_nt: TGTGCCAGCGGACAGGCCCTCACCTACGAGCAGTACTTC
cdr3_aa: CASGQALTYEQYF

v_call: TRBV9
clone_size: once
j_call: TRBJ1-3
d_call: TRBD1
cdr3_nt: TGTGCCAGCACCTTAGGGGGAGGGGGCCCTCGTGGGAACACCATATATTTT
cdr3_aa: CASTLGGGGPRGNTIYF

v_call: TRBV28
clone_size: NA
j_call: TRBJ1-2
d_call: TRBD1
cdr3_nt: TGTGCCAGCACCAGGACAGGAGACTATGGCTACACCTTC
cdr3_aa: CASTRTGDYGYTF

v_call: TRBV28
clone_size: NA
j_call: TRBJ1-2
d_call: TRBD1
cdr3_nt: TGTGCCAGCGGAATCTCGGGACAGGCCTTCTATGGCTACACCTTC
cdr3_aa: CASGISGQAFYGYTF

v_call: TRBV28
clone_size: NA
j_call: TRBJ2-7
d_call: NA
cdr3_nt: TGTGCCAGCAGTCCACACCCGACCCCGGCCGAGCAGTACTTC
cdr3_aa: CASSPHPTPAEQYF

v_call: TRBV5-5
clone_size: few
j_call: TRBJ1-3
d_call: NA
cdr3_nt: TGTGCCAGCAGCCCCCCAGGGGTCGGAAACACCATATATTTT
cdr3_aa: CASSPPGVGNTIYF

v_call: TRBV24-1
clone_size: NA
j_call: TRBJ1-2
d_call: TRBD1
cdr3_nt: TGTGCCACCAGTGATGACAGGGTCTTCGCTGGCTACACCTTC
cdr3_aa: CATSDDRVFAGYTF

v_call: TRBV3-1/TRBV3-2
clone_size: NA
j_call: TRBJ1-2
d_call: NA
cdr3_nt: TGTGCCAGCAGTCTCCTAGCGGGGCTGAACTATGGCTACACCTTC
cdr3_aa: CASSLLAGLNYGYTF

v_call: TRBV11-2
clone_size: few
j_call: TRBJ2-1
d_call: TRBD2
cdr3_nt: TGTGCCAGCAGCTTAGTTGGCGGGAGGAAAAACAATGAGCAGTTCTTC
cdr3_aa: CASSLVGGRKNNEQFF

v_call: TRBV7-8
clone_size: NA
j_call: TRBJ2-7
d_call: NA
cdr3_nt: TGTGCCAGCAGCTTACCTGGTGGCGAGCAGTACTTC
cdr3_aa: CASSLPGGEQYF

v_call: TRBV6-5
clone_size: NA
j_call: TRBJ2-7
d_call: TRBD1
cdr3_nt: TGTGCCAGCAGTTACACCCGACAGGGTAAATACGAGCAGTACTTC
cdr3_aa: CASSYTRQGKYEQYF

v_call: TRBV19
clone_size: NA
j_call: TRBJ2-7
d_call: NA
cdr3_nt: TGTGCCAGTAGTCACGAGGGGACATACCAGGGCGAGCAGTACTTC
cdr3_aa: CASSHEGTYQGEQYF

v_call: TRBV7-9
clone_size: NA
j_call: TRBJ2-2
d_call: NA
cdr3_nt: TGTGCCAGCAGCTTAGGATCCGGGGAGCTGTTTTTT
cdr3_aa: CASSLGSGELFF

v_call: TRBV28
clone_size: NA
j_call: TRBJ2-3
d_call: TRBD2
cdr3_nt: TGTGCCAGCAGCAGTGGGACTAGCGGCAATACGCAGTATTTT
cdr3_aa: CASSSGTSGNTQYF

v_call: TRBV7-2
clone_size: NA
j_call: TRBJ2-1
d_call: NA
cdr3_nt: TGTGCCAGCGTCTTTTCCCCTTCCTACAATGAGCAGTTCTTC
cdr3_aa: CASVFSPSYNEQFF

v_call: TRBV7-9
clone_size: many
j_call: TRBJ1-6
d_call: NA
cdr3_nt: TGTGCCAGCAGCTTAGAGTATTCACCCCTCCACTTT
cdr3_aa: CASSLEYSPLHF

v_call: TRBV28
clone_size: NA
j_call: TRBJ1-1
d_call: TRBD1
cdr3_nt: TGTGCCAGCAGTCCGATGACAGGGGCGATGAACACTGAAGCTTTCTTT
cdr3_aa: CASSPMTGAMNTEAFF

v_call: TRBV27
clone_size: NA
j_call: TRBJ1-4
d_call: NA
cdr3_nt: TGTGCCAGCACGGGCAGGATTAATGAAAAACTGTTTTTT
cdr3_aa: CASTGRINEKLFF

v_call: TRBV2
clone_size: NA
j_call: TRBJ2-7
d_call: NA
cdr3_nt: TGTGCCAGCAGTCCTAGGGACATCTACGAGCAGTACTTC
cdr3_aa: CASSPRDIYEQYF

v_call: TRBV29-1
clone_size: NA
j_call: TRBJ1-1
d_call: TRBD1
cdr3_nt: TGCAGCGTCCAAAGAGGAGGGACAGGGGGCACTGAAGCTTTCTTT
cdr3_aa: CSVQRGGTGGTEAFF

v_call: TRBV4-3
clone_size: NA
j_call: TRBJ2-2
d_call: NA
cdr3_nt: TGCGCCAGCCGGGTGGTCGTGAACACCGGGGAGCTGTTTTTT
cdr3_aa: CASRVVVNTGELFF

v_call: TRBV15
clone_size: NA
j_call: TRBJ1-1
d_call: NA
cdr3_nt: TGTGCCACCACCTCGACTCTGAACACTGAAGCTTTCTTT
cdr3_aa: CATTSTLNTEAFF

v_call: TRBV19
clone_size: NA
j_call: TRBJ1-2
d_call: NA
cdr3_nt: TGTGCCAGCCCCGGTGACCGTCTAATATATGGCTACACCTTC
cdr3_aa: CASPGDRLIYGYTF